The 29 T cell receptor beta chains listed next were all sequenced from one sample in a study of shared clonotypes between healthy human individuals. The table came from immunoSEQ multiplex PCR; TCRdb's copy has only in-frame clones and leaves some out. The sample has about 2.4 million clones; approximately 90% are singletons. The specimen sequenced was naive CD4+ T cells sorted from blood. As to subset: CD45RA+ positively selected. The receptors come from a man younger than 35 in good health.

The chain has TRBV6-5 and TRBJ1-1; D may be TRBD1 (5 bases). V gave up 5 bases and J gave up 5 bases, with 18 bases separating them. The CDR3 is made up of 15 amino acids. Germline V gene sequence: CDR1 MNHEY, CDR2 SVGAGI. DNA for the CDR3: TGTGCCAGCAGTCCGGTCGGGGGTCCGGGAACTGAAGCTTTCTTT. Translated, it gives CASSPVGGPGTEAFF.

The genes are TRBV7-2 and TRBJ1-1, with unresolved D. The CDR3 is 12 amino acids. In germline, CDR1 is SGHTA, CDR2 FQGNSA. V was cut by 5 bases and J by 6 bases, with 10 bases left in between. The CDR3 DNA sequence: TGTGCCAGCAGCCCCGGGTTGGCTGAAGCTTTCTTT. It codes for CASSPGLAEAFF.

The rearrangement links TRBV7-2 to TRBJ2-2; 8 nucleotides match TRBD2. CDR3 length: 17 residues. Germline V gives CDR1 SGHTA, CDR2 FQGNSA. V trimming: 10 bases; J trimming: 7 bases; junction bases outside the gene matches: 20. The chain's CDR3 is CAKQLNGMAGGRGELFF. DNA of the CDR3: TGTGCCAAGCAGCTTAACGGAATGGCGGGAGGACGCGGGGAGCTGTTTTTT.

Here the CDR3 DNA reads TGCGCCAGCAGCCAAGGGCCCGGAAAAGGCGGGAGGGCCTTGACCGGGGAGCTGTTTTTT. It encodes CASSQGPGKGGRALTGELFF. J is TRBJ2-2 and V is TRBV4-3; 9 bases align to TRBD2. Germline V gives CDR1 LGHNA, CDR2 YSLEER. The V gene end was trimmed by 1 base and the J gene end by 5 bases; junction bases not matched to a gene: 17. The CDR3 contains 20 residues.

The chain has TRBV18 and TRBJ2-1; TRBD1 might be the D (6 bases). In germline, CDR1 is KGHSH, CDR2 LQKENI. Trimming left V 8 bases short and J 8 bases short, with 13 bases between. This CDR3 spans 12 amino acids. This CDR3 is CASTQGSDEQFF. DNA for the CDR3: TGTGCCAGCACTCAGGGGTCCGATGAGCAGTTCTTC.

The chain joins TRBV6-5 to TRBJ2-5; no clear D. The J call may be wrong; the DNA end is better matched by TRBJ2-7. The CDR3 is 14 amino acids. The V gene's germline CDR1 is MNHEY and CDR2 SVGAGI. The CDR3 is CASSYLGGSYEQYF. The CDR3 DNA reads TGTGCCAGCAGTTACCTCGGCGGCTCCTACGAGCAGTACTTC.

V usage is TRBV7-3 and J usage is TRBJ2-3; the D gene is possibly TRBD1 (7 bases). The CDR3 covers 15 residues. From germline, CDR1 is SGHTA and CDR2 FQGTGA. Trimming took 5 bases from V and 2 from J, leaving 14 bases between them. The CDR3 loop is CASSPQGGATDTQYF. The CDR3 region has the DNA TGTGCCAGCAGCCCCCAGGGGGGTGCCACAGATACGCAGTATTTT.

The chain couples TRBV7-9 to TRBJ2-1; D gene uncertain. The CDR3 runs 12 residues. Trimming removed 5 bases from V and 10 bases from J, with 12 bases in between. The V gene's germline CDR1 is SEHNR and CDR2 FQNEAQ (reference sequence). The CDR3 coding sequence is TGTGCCAGCAGCCCTAAGGACCGGGAGCAGTTCTTC. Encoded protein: CASSPKDREQFF.

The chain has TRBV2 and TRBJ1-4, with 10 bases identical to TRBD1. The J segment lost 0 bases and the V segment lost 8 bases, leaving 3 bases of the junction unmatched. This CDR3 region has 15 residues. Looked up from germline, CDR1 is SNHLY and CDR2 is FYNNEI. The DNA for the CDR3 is TGTGCCAGCCAGGACAGGGGGTCAACTAATGAAAAACTGTTTTTT. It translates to CASQDRGSTNEKLFF.

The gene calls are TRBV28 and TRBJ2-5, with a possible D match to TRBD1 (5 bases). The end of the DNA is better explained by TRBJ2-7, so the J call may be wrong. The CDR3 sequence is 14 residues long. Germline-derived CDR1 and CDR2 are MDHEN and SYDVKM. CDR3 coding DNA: TGTGCCAGCAGTTTGGCAGGGAATGTTTACGAGCAGTACTTC. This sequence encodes CASSLAGNVYEQYF.

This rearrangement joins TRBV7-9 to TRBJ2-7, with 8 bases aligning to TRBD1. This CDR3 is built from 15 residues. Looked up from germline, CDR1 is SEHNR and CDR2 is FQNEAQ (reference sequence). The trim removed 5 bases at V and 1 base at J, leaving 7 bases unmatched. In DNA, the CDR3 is TGTGCCAGCAGCCCCGGGACAGGCGATTCCTACGAGCAGTACTTC. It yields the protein CASSPGTGDSYEQYF.

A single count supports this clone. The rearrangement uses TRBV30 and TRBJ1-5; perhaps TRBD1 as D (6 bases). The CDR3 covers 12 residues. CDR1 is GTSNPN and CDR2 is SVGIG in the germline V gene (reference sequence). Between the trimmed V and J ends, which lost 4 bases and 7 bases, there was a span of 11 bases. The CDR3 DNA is TGTGCCTGGAAACAGGGCGACCAGCCCCAGCATTTT. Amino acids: CAWKQGDQPQHF.

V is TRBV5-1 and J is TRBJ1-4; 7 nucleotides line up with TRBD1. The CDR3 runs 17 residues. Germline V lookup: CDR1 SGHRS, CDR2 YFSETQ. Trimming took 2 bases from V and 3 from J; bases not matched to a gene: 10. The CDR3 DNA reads TGCGCCAGCAGCTTTCTAAGTACAGGGGTGGCTAATGAAAAACTGTTTTTT. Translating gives CASSFLSTGVANEKLFF.

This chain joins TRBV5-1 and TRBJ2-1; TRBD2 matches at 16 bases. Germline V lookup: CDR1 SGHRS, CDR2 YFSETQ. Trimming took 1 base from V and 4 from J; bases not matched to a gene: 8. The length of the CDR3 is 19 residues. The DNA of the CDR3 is TGCGCCAGCAGCTTGCTTTCGGGACTAGCGGGAGGGCCGTACAATGAGCAGTTCTTC. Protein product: CASSLLSGLAGGPYNEQFF.

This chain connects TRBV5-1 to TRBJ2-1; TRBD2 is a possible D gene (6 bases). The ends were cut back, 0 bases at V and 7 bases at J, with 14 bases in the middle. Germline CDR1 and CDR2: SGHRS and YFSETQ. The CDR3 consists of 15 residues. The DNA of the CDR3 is TGCGCCAGCAGCTTGGGAGCTAGCGATGTGAATGAGCAGTTCTTC. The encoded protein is CASSLGASDVNEQFF.

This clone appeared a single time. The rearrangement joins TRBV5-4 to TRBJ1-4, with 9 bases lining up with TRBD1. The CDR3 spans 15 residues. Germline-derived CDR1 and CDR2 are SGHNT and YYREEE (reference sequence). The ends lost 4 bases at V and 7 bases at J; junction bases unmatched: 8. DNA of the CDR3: TGTGCCAGCAGCGAAGCGGACAGGGGAGGTGAAAAACTGTTTTTT. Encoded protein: CASSEADRGGEKLFF.

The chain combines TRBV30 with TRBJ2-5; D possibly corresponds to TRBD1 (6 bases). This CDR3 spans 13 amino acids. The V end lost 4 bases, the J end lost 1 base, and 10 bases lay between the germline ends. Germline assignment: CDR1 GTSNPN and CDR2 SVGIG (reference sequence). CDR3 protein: CAWIQGSQETQYF. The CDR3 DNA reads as TGTGCCTGGATACAGGGCAGCCAAGAGACCCAGTACTTC. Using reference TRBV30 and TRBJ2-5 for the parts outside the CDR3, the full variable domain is SQTIHQWPATLVQPVGSPLSLECTVEGTSNPNLYWYRQAAGRGLQLLFYSVGIGQISSEVPQNLSASRPQDRQFILSSKKLLLSDSGFYLCAWIQGSQETQYFGPGTRLLVL.

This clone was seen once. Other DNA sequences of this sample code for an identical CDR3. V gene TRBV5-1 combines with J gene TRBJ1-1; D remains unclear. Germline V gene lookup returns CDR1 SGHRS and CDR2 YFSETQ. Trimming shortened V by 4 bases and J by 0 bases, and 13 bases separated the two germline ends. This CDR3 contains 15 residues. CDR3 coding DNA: TGCGCCAGCAGCCCGGGTGGAGGGTTGAACACTGAAGCTTTCTTT. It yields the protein CASSPGGGLNTEAFF.

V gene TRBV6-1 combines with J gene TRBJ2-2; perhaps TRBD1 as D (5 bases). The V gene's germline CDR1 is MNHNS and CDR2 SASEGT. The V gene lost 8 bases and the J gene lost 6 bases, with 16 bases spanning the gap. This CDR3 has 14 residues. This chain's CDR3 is CASGPLQVSGELFF. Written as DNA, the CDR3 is TGTGCCAGCGGGCCTCTACAGGTTTCCGGGGAGCTGTTTTTT.

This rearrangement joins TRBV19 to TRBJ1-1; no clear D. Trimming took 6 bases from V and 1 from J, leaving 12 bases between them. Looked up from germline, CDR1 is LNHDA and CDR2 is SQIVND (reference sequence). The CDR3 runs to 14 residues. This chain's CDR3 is CASRTELPNTEAFF. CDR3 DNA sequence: TGTGCCAGTAGGACGGAGCTACCGAACACTGAAGCTTTCTTT.

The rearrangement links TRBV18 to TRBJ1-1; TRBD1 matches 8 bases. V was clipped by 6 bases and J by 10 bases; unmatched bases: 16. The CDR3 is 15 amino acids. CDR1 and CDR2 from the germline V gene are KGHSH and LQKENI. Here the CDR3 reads CASSTIGTGDTVAFF. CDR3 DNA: TGTGCCAGCTCGACGATCGGGACAGGCGATACGGTAGCTTTCTTT.

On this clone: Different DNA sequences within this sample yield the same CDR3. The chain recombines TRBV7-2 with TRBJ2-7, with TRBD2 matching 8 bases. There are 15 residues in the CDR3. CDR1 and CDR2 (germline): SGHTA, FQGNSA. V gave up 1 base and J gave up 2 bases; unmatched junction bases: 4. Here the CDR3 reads CASSLVAGGTYEQYF. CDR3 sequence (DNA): TGTGCCAGCAGCTTAGTTGCGGGAGGCACCTACGAGCAGTACTTC.

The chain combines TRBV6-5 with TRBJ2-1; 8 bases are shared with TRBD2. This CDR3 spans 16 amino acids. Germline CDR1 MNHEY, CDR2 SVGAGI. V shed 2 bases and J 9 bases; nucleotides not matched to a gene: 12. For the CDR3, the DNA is TGTGCCAGCAGTTACGGCAGGGGACTAGGGGGACTTGAGCAGTTCTTC. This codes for CASSYGRGLGGLEQFF.

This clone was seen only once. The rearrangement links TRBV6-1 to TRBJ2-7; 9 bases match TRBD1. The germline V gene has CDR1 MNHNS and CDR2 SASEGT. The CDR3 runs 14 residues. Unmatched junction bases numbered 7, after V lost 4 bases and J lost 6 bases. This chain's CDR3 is CASSVRDREREQYF. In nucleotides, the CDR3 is TGTGCCAGCAGTGTTCGGGACAGGGAACGCGAGCAGTACTTC.

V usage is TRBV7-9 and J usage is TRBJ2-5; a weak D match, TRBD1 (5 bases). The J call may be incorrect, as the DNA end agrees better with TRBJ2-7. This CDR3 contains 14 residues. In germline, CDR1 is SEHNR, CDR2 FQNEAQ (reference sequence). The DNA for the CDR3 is TGTGCCAGCAGCTTAGCCGGCAGGGACTACGAGCAGTACTTC. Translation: CASSLAGRDYEQYF.

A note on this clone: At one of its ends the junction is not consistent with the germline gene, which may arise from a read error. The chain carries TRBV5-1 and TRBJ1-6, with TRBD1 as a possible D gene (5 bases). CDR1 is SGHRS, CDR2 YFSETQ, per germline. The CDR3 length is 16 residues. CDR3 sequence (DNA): TGCGCCAGCAGCTTGGGTTCAGGGTCCTCTAATTCACCCCTCCACTTT. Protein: CASSLGSGSSNSPLHF.

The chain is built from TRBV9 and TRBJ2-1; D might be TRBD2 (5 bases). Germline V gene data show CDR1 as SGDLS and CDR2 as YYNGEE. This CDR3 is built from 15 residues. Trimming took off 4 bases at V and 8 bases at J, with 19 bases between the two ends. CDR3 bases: TGTGCCAGCAGCCCAACCGCGGAGGAGTTCGATGAGCAGTTCTTC. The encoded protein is CASSPTAEEFDEQFF.

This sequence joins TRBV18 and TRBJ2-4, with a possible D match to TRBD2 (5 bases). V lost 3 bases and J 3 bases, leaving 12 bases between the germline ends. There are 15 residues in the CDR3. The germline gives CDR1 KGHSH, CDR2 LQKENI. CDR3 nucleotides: TGTGCCAGCTCACCTCGAGAGGGCCTCAAAAACATTCAGTACTTC. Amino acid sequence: CASSPREGLKNIQYF.

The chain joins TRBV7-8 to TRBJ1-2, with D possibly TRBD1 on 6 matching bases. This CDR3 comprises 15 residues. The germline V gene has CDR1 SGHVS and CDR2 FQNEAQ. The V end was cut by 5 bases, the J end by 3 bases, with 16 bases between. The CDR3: CASSNFTGTDYGYTF. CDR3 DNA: TGTGCCAGCAGCAATTTCACAGGGACGGACTATGGCTACACCTTC.